Listed here is a single T cell receptor beta chain. PCR used 60 Vbeta primers and 13 Jbeta primers. Profiled with immunoSEQ multiplex PCR; TCRdb holds only in-frame clones, not every one. The sample shows 65,000 to 75,000 clones, 65% to 70% of them seen only once. Donors counted as nominally healthy when sampled, yet unrecorded immune exposures were likely. This specimen comes from a study of cytomegalovirus exposure and HLA in healthy donors. V was cut by 1 base and J by 1 base, with 13 bases left in between. In germline, CDR1 is GTSNPN, CDR2 SVGIG (reference sequence). CDR3 length: 15 residues. The chain joins TRBV30 to TRBJ1-2, with no clear D. The sequence was collected from a woman younger than 45 in good health and CMV-seronegative. Sequencing input: PBMCs. In DNA, the CDR3 is TGTGCCTGGAGTGATGAGCGGGAGGGTAACTATGGCTACACCTTC. It codes for CAWSDEREGNYGYTF.